The clone carrying this T cell receptor (beta chain) was detected only a few times. TCRdb reprocessed the RT-PCR reads via MiXCR and lists one record per CDR3 protein. Of 650,000 to 800,000 distinct CDR3 sequences listed, about 18% are singletons. This sample was included in a study of response to subunit inactivated influenza vaccine. Trimming at V came to 2 bases and at J to 6 bases, leaving 8 bases not matched to a gene. The length of the CDR3 is 14 residues. Germline V gene data show CDR1 as SGHDT and CDR2 as YYEEEE. The source of this sequence is a man in his fifties or sixties who received an inactivated influenza vaccine. The chain has TRBV5-6 and TRBJ2-7; 7 bases align to TRBD2. The material sequenced was PBMCs from blood, taken less than 6 days after vaccination. The CDR3 loop reads CASSFPGGTTEQYF. CDR3 in DNA: TGTGCCAGCAGCTTCCCCGGGGGGACGACCGAGCAGTACTTC.